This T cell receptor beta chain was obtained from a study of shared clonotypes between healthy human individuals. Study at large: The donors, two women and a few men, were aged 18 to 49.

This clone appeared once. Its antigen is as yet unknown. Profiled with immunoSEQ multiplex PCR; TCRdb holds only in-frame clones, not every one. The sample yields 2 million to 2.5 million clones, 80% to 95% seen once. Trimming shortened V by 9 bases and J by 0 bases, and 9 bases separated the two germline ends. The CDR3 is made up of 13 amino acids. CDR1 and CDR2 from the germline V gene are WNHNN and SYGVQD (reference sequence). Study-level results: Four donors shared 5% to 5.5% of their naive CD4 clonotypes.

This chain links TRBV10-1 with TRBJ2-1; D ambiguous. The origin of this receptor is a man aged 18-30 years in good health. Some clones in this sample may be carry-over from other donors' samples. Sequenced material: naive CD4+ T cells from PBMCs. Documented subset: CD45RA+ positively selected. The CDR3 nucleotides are TGCGCCAGTTCCAAGAGCTCCTACAATGAGCAGTTCTTC. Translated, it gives CASSKSSYNEQFF.